This T cell receptor (beta chain) was identified in a study of shared clonotypes between healthy human individuals. Study-level information: The donors, a couple of women and a few men, were aged 18 to 49. Broader study findings: Relative to their counterparts shared across all four donors, non-shared clonotypes exhibited diminished generation probabilities. Estimated clonotype richness was generally higher in naive than memory subsets.

The V end was cut by 6 bases, the J end by 4 bases, with 18 bases between. This CDR3 spans 15 amino acids. CDR1 and CDR2 (germline): MNHEY, SVGAGI. The data were produced by immunoSEQ multiplex PCR, yet TCRdb's version contains in-frame clones alone and is incomplete. This table holds about 650,000 clones, 95% to 96% found once. Terminally differentiated effector memory CD45RA+ cells were excluded from the naive CD8 cells, which were CD45RO-negative and positively selected for CCR7. The study drew all its donors from Caucasian adults living in Nashville, Tennessee. Note on this clone: As yet, its antigen is unknown.

The origin of this receptor is a woman younger than 45 in good health. Specimen: naive CD8+ T cells sorted from blood. The chain couples TRBV6-5 to TRBJ1-2, with D uncertain. CDR3 bases: TGTGCCAGCAGCAATGGACTGATGGGGTCCTATGGCTACACCTTC. Amino acid sequence: CASSNGLMGSYGYTF.